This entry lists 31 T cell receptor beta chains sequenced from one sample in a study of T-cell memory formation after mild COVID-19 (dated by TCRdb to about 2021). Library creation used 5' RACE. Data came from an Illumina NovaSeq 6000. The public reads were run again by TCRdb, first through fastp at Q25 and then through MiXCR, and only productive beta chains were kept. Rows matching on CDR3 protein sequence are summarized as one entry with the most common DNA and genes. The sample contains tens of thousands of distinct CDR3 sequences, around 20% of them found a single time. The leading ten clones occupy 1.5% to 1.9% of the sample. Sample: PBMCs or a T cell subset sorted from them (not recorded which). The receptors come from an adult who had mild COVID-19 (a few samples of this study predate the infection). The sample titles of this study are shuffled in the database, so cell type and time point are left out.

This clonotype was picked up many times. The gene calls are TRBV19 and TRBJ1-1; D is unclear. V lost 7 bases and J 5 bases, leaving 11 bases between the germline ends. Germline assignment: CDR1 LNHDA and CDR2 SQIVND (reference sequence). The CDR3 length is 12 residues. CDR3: CASIGGGTEAFF. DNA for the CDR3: TGTGCCAGTATAGGCGGTGGAACTGAAGCTTTCTTT.

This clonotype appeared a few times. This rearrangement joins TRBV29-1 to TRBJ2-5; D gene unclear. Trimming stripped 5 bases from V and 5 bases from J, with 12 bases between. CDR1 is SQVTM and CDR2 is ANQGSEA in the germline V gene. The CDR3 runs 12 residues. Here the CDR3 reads CSVSSGRETQYF. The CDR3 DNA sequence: TGCAGCGTTAGTTCCGGTCGGGAGACCCAGTACTTC.

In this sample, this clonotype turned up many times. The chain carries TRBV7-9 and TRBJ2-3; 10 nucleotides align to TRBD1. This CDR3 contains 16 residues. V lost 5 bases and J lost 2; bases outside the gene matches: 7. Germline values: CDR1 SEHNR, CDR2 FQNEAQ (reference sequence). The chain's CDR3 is CASSRGDRGNTDTQYF. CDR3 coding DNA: TGTGCCAGCAGCCGCGGGGACAGGGGCAACACAGATACGCAGTATTTT. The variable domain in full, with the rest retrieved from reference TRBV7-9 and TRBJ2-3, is DTGVSQNPRHKITKRGQNVTFRCDPISEHNRLYWYRQTLGQGPEFLTYFQNEAQLEKSRLLSDRFSAERPKGSFSTLEIQRTEQGDSAMYLCASSRGDRGNTDTQYFGPGTRLTVL.

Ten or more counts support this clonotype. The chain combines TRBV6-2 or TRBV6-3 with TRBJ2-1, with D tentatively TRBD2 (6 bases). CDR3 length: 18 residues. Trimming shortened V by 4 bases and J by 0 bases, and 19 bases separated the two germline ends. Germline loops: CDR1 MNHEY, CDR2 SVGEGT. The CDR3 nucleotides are TGTGCCAGCAGTTCGCGAGGGAGGCGGCCGGGCTCCTACAATGAGCAGTTCTTC. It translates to CASSSRGRRPGSYNEQFF.

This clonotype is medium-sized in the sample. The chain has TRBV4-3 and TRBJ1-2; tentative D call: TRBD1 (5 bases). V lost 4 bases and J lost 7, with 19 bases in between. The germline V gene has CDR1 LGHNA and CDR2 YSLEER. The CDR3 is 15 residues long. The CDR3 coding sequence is TGCGCCAGCAGCCCCGAGACTCGCCAGGGTGGTGGCTACACCTTC. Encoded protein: CASSPETRQGGGYTF.

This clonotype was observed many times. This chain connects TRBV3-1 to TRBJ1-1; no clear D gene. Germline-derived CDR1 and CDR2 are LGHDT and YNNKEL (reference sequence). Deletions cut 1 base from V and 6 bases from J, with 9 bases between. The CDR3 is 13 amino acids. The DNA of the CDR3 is TGTGCCAGCAGCCAAGCGACTGGGGCTGAAGCTTTCTTT. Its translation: CASSQATGAEAFF.

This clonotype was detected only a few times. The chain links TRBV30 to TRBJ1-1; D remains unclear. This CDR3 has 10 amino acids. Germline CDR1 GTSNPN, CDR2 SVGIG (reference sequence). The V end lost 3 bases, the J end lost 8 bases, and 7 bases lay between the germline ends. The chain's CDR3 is CAWRAGEAFF. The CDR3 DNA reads TGTGCCTGGAGAGCGGGGGAAGCTTTCTTT.

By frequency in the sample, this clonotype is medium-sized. CDR3 sequence reads: CASSMAVRNTGELFF. Written as DNA, the CDR3 is TGTGCCAGCTCGATGGCGGTCAGGAACACCGGGGAGCTGTTTTTT. The chain is built from TRBV12-3 or TRBV12-4 and TRBJ2-2; D unresolved. The V gene lost 8 bases and the J gene lost 1 base, with 14 bases spanning the gap. This CDR3 has 15 amino acids.

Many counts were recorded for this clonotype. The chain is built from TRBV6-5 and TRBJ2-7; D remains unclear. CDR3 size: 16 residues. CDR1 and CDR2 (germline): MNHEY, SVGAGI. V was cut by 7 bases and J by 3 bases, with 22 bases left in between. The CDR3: CASIPSWSRSHYEQYF. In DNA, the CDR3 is TGTGCCAGCATTCCCTCCTGGAGTCGGAGTCACTACGAGCAGTACTTC.

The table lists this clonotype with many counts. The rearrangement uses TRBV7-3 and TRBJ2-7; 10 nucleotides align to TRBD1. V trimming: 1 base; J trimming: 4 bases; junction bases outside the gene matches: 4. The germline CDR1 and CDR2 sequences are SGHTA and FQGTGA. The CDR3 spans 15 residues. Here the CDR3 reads CASSLMTGGGYEQYF. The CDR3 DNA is TGTGCCAGCAGCTTAATGACAGGGGGCGGGTACGAGCAGTACTTC.

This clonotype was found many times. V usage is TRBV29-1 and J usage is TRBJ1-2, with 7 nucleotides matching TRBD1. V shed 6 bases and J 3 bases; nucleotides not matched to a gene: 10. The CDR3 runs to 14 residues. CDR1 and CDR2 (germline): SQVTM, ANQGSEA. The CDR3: CSVTPGGGDYGYTF. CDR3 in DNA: TGCAGCGTCACCCCAGGGGGGGGCGACTATGGCTACACCTTC.

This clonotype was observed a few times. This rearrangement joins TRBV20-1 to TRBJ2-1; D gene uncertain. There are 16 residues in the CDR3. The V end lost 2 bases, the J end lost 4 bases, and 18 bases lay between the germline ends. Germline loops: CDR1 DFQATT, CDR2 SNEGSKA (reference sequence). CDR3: CSARSVDGLWYNEQFF. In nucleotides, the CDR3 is TGCAGTGCTAGATCCGTCGACGGGTTATGGTACAATGAGCAGTTCTTC.

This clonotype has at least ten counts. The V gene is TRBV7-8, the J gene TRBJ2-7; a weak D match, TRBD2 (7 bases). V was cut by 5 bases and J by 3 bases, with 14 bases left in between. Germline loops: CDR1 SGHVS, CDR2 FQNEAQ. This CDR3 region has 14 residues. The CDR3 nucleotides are TGTGCCAGCAGCCCGCGGGGGCTGGGCTACGAGCAGTACTTC. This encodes CASSPRGLGYEQYF.

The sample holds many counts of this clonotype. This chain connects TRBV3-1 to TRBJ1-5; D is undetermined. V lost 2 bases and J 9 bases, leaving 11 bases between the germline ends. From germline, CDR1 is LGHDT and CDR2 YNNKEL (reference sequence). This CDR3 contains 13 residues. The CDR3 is CASSQNTDPPQHF. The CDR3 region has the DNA TGTGCCAGCAGCCAAAACACCGATCCGCCCCAGCATTTT.

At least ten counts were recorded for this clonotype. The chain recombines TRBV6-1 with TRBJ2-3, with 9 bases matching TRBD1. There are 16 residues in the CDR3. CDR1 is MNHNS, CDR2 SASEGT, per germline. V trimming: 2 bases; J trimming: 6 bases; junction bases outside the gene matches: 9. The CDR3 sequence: CASSEYGTGSSDTQYF. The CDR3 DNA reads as TGTGCCAGCAGTGAATACGGGACAGGGAGTTCGGATACGCAGTATTTT.

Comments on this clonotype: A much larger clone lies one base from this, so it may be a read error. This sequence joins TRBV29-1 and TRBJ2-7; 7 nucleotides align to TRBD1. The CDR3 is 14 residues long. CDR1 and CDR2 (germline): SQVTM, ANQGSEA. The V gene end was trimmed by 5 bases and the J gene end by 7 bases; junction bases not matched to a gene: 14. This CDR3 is CSVSLTGLQEEQYF. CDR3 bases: TGCAGCGTTTCGTTGACAGGGTTGCAAGAAGAGCAGTACTTC.

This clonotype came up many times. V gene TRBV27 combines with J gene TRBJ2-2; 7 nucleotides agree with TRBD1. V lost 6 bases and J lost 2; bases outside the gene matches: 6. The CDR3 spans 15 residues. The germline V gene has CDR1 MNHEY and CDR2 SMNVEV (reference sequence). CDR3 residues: CASRRDSRNTGELFF. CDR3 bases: TGTGCCAGCAGGAGGGACAGCCGAAACACCGGGGAGCTGTTTTTT.

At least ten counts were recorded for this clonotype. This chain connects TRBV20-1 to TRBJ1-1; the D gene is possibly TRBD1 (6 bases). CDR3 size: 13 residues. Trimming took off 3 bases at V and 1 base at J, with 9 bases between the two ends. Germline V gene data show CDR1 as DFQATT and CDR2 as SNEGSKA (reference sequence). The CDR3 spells CSARGHRNTEAFF. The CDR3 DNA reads TGCAGTGCTAGGGGACACAGGAACACTGAAGCTTTCTTT.

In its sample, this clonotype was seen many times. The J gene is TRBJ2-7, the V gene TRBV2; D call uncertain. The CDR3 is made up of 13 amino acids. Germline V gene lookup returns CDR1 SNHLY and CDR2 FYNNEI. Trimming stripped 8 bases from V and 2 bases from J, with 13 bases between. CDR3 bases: TGTGCCAGCTCCCGACCAGGAGCCTACGAGCAGTACTTC. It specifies CASSRPGAYEQYF.

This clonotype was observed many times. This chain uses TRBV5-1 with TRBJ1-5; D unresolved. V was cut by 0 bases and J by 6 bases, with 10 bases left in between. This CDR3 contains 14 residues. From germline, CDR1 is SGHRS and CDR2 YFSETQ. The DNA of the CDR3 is TGCGCCAGCAGCTTGGTACCTGATGGTCAGCCCCAGCATTTT. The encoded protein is CASSLVPDGQPQHF.

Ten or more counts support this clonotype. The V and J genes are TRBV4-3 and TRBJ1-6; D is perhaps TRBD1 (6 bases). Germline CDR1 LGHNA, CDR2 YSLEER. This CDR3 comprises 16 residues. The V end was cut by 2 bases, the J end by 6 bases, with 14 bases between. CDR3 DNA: TGCGCCAGCAGCCAAATTGCCGGGACACTTAATTCACCCCTCCACTTT. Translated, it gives CASSQIAGTLNSPLHF.

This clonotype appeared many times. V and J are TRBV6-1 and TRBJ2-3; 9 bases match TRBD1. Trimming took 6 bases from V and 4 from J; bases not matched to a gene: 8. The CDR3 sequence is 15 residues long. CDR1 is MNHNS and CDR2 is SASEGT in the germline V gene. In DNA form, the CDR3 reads TGTGCCAGCAGGAGTACGGGACAGGGCGCAGATACGCAGTATTTT. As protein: CASRSTGQGADTQYF.

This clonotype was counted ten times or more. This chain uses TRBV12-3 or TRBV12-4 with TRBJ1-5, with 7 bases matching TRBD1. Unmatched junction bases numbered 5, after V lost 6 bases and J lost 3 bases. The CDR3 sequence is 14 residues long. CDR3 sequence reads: CASRPGTDNQPQHF. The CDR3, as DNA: TGTGCCAGCAGGCCCGGGACAGACAATCAGCCCCAGCATTTT.

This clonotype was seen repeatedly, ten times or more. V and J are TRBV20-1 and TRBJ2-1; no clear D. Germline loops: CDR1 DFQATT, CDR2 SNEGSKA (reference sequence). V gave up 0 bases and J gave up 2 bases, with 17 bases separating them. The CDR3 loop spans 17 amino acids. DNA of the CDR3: TGCAGTGCTAGAGATCGGTGGTTAGCAAAAGCCTACAATGAGCAGTTCTTC. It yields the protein CSARDRWLAKAYNEQFF.

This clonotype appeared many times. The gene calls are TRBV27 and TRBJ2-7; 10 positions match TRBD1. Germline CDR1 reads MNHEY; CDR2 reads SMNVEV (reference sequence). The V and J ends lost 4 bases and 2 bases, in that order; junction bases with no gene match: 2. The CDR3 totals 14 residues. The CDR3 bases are TGTGCCAGCAGTTGGGACAGGGGCCCCTACGAGCAGTACTTC. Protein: CASSWDRGPYEQYF.

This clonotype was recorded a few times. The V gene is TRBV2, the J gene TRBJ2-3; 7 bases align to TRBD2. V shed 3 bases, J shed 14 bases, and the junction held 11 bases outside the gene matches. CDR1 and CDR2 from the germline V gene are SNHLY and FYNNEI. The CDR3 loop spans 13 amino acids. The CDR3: CASSEGNSGLRYF. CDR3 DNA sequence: TGTGCCAGCAGTGAGGGGAATAGCGGGTTAAGGTATTTT.

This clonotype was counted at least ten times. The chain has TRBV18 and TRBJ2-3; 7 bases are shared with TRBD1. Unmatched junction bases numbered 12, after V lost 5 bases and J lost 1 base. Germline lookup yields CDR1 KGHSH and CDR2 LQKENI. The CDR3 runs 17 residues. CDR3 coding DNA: TGTGCCAGCTCATTGCTTGACAGGGACCCTCGCACAGATACGCAGTATTTT. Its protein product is CASSLLDRDPRTDTQYF. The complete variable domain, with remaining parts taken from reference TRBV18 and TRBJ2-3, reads NAGVMQNPRHLVRRRGQEARLRCSPMKGHSHVYWYRQLPEEGLKFMVYLQKENIIDESGMPKERFSAEFPKEGPSILRIQQVVRGDSAAYFCASSLLDRDPRTDTQYFGPGTRLTVL.

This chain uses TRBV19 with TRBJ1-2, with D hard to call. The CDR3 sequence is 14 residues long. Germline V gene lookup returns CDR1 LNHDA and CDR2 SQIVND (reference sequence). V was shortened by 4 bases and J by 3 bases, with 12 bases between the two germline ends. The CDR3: CASSTARSYYGYTF. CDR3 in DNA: TGTGCCAGTAGTACGGCCCGCTCCTACTATGGCTACACCTTC. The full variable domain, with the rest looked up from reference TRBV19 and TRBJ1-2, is DGGITQSPKYLFRKEGQNVTLSCEQNLNHDAMYWYRQDPGQGLRLIYYSQIVNDFQKGDIAEGYSVSREKKESFPLTVTSAQKNPTAFYLCASSTARSYYGYTFGSGTRLTVV.

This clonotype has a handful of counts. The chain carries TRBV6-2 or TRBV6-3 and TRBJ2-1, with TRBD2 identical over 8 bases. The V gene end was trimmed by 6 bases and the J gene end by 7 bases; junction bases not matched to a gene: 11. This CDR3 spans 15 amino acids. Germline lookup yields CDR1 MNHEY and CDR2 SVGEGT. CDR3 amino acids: CASSPLAGGLNEQFF. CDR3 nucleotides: TGTGCCAGCAGCCCTCTCGCGGGGGGACTGAATGAGCAGTTCTTC.

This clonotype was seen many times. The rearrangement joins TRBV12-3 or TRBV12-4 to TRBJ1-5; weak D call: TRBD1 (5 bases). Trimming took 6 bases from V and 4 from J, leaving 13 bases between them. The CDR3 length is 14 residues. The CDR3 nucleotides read TGTGCCAGCAGCCCGGGACCGTTAAATCAGCCCCAGCATTTT. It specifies CASSPGPLNQPQHF.

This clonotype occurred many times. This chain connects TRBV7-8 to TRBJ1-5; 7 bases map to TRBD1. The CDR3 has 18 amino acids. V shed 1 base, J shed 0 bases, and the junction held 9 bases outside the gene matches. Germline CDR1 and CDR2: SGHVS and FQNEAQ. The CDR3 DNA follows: TGTGCCAGCAGCTTAGAAAGCGTGACAGGGTATAGCAATCAGCCCCAGCATTTT. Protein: CASSLESVTGYSNQPQHF.